This is a list of T cell receptor beta chains from one sample in a study of blood T cell repertoires in COVID-19. The method was immunoSEQ multiplex PCR; TCRdb's version includes in-frame clones alone and lacks a portion of them. The sample lists 100,000 to 150,000 clones; 60% to 80% were seen once. Sequences were obtained from peripheral blood. These receptors originate from a woman in her 70s with acute or convalescent COVID-19. Both conserved end residues are part of each CDR3. Fields, in order: V gene, clone size, D gene, J gene, CDR3 DNA, CDR3 protein. The D gene is left open where the match is weak. Rows give clone size only sometimes, using once, few, many, or a class for an expanded clone.

TRBV7-8	.	.	TRBJ1-2	TGTGCCAGCAGCCGAGTGAGCAGGGGTCGGTTTAGTGGCTACACCTTC	CASSRVSRGRFSGYTF
TRBV28	.	TRBD2	TRBJ2-4	TGTGCCAGCAGTTTACGGGGACTACTAAAAAACATTCAGTACTTC	CASSLRGLLKNIQYF
TRBV9	.	.	TRBJ1-3	TGTGCCAGCAGCGTAGACATGTCCAACTCTGGAAACACCATATATTTT	CASSVDMSNSGNTIYF
TRBV2	.	TRBD1	TRBJ1-1	TGTGCCAGCAGTAGGACAGGGGTTTTCACTGAAGCTTTCTTT	CASSRTGVFTEAFF
TRBV5-4	.	TRBD1	TRBJ2-7	TGTGCCAGCAGCTTGCCCACACAGGGGACCGAGCAGTACTTC	CASSLPTQGTEQYF
TRBV2	.	.	TRBJ2-3	TGTGCCAGCAGTGAAGAGATAGGCACAGATACGCAGTATTTT	CASSEEIGTDTQYF
TRBV5-1	.	.	TRBJ2-2	TGCGCCAGCAGCCAAGACAGGCCCGAGGGCGGGGAGCTGTTTTTT	CASSQDRPEGGELFF
TRBV25-1	few	.	TRBJ2-6	TGTGCCAGCAGTCGCTCTGGGGCCAACGTCCTGACTTTC	CASSRSGANVLTF
TRBV19	few	.	TRBJ1-5	TGTGCCAGTAGCAACAGACCCGCTGGGAATCAGCCCCAGCATTTT	CASSNRPAGNQPQHF
TRBV19	.	.	TRBJ2-5	TGTGCCAGTAGTCCGAAGGTCAGAACGACAGGAGAGACCCAGTACTTC	CASSPKVRTTGETQYF
TRBV20-1	few	.	TRBJ1-1	TGCAGTGCTAGGGGACAACCCGAAGCTTTCTTT	CSARGQPEAFF
TRBV19	few	.	TRBJ1-2	TGTGCCAGTAGTATAGATCTAGGGGAATGGAGCTACACCTTC	CASSIDLGEWSYTF
TRBV6-5	.	TRBD1	TRBJ1-6	TGTGCCAGCAGTTGGGGACAGGGCCCTAATTCACCCCTCCACTTT	CASSWGQGPNSPLHF
TRBV6-5	once	.	TRBJ2-7	TGTGCCAGCACGGGAGCGACAGCATACTCCTACGAGCAGTACTTC	CASTGATAYSYEQYF
TRBV6-5	.	.	TRBJ1-1	TGTGCCAGCCGGTTGAACACTGAAGCTTTCTTT	CASRLNTEAFF
TRBV7-9	.	TRBD1	TRBJ2-7	TGTGCCAGCAGCTCAGACAGGGTGTATCCCTACGAGCAGTACTTC	CASSSDRVYPYEQYF
TRBV24-1	.	TRBD2	TRBJ2-3	TGTGCCACCAGTGATCCTGGGAGGGGTGGGACAGATACGCAGTATTTT	CATSDPGRGGTDTQYF
TRBV7-2	.	.	TRBJ1-2	TGTGCCAGCAGCCTCCCACAGGACTATGGCTACACCTTC	CASSLPQDYGYTF
TRBV27	.	.	TRBJ1-5	TGTGCCAGCAGTTCTGGGGGGGTCGCTCAGCCCCAGCATTTT	CASSSGGVAQPQHF
TRBV11-2	once	.	TRBJ1-3	TGTGCCAGCAGCTCGGGGACTCGGGGCCACACCATATATTTT	CASSSGTRGHTIYF
TRBV12-3/TRBV12-4	.	TRBD1	TRBJ1-2	TGTGCCAGCAGTCTACAGGGGGTTGGCTACACCTTC	CASSLQGVGYTF
TRBV6-5	once	.	TRBJ2-2	TGTGCCAGCAGGGGGCAGTCGAACACCGGGGAGCTGTTTTTT	CASRGQSNTGELFF
TRBV19	.	TRBD1	TRBJ2-5	TGTGCCAGTAGCGGGGACAGGGGCCAAGAGACCCAGTACTTC	CASSGDRGQETQYF
TRBV30	few	.	TRBJ1-3	TGTGCCTGGAGTGTTGGCAGCTCTGGAAACACCATATATTTT	CAWSVGSSGNTIYF
TRBV25-1	.	.	TRBJ2-7	TGTGCCAGCAGTGAATACCCCAAACAGGTCCCACCCTACGAGCAGTACTTC	CASSEYPKQVPPYEQYF
TRBV9	few	.	TRBJ1-2	TGTGCCAGCAGCGTAGGGTCAGGCGAAAACTATGGCTACACCTTC	CASSVGSGENYGYTF
TRBV5-1	once	TRBD2	TRBJ2-3	TGCGCCAGCAGCGAACGACCTAGCGGGAGGGCAGATACGCAGTATTTT	CASSERPSGRADTQYF
TRBV12-5	.	TRBD2	TRBJ2-7	TGTGCTAGTGGTTTGGTAGGGACTAGCGGGAGCTCCTACGAGCAGTACTTC	CASGLVGTSGSSYEQYF
TRBV12-5	.	TRBD2	TRBJ2-1	TGTGCTAGTGGTTTGCCGGGACTAGGAATAGGTGAGCAGTTCTTC	CASGLPGLGIGEQFF
TRBV5-5	.	.	TRBJ2-7	TGTGCCAGCAGCCCCCGACAGGTTAGCTACGAGCAGTACTTC	CASSPRQVSYEQYF
TRBV19	.	.	TRBJ2-7	TGTGCCAGTAGTAGCGGGCGACTGTCGGTGGGCGAGCAGTACTTC	CASSSGRLSVGEQYF
TRBV7-2	.	.	TRBJ2-2	TGTGCCAGCAGCTTGACACTTGACACCGGGGAGCTGTTTTTT	CASSLTLDTGELFF
TRBV5-6	.	TRBD1	TRBJ1-2	TGTGCCAGCATCCCCCGCAGCTTGGACAGGGCTAACTATGGCTACACCTTC	CASIPRSLDRANYGYTF
TRBV27	.	TRBD1	TRBJ2-7	TGTGCCAGCAGTCCCGGACAGGGCCGGAACGAGCAGTACTTC	CASSPGQGRNEQYF
TRBV5-1	.	TRBD1	TRBJ2-6	TGCGCCAGCGCCCGGACAGGGGGCTCTGGGGCCAACGTCCTGACTTTC	CASARTGGSGANVLTF
TRBV6-5	.	.	TRBJ1-6	TGTGCCAGCAGTCCGGAGGGCTCCTATAATTCACCCCTCCACTTT	CASSPEGSYNSPLHF
TRBV5-4	.	TRBD2	TRBJ2-7	TGTGCCAGCAGCTTAGGAGCGGGAGGTAGAATCGAGCAGTACTTC	CASSLGAGGRIEQYF
TRBV6-1	.	TRBD2	TRBJ2-3	TGTGCCAGCAGTGAACTAGCGGGGGTAGATACGCAGTATTTT	CASSELAGVDTQYF
TRBV12-3/TRBV12-4	.	.	TRBJ1-5	TGTGCCAGCAGTTCCAGGGGCTATCAGCCCCAGCATTTT	CASSSRGYQPQHF
TRBV9	.	.	TRBJ1-6	TGTGCCAGCAGCCCGGACAGTCTTAATTCACCCCTCCACTTT	CASSPDSLNSPLHF
TRBV12-5	.	.	TRBJ2-7	TGTGCTAGTGCCCTCTCGAACGCCAGGGCCTACGAGCAGTACTTC	CASALSNARAYEQYF
TRBV10-2	.	TRBD2	TRBJ2-1	TGCGCCAGCAGTCCCTGGACTAGCGGGAGGGCCAGGAATGAGCAGTTCTTC	CASSPWTSGRARNEQFF
TRBV7-9	.	TRBD2	TRBJ2-3	TGTGCCAGCAGTTTTAGGGGAGCGGGGTTCAGCACAGATACGCAGTATTTT	CASSFRGAGFSTDTQYF
TRBV30	few	.	TRBJ1-3	TGTGCCTGGAGTTCTTATGCTGGAAACACCATATATTTT	CAWSSYAGNTIYF
TRBV11-2	.	TRBD1	TRBJ1-3	TGTGCCAGCAGCTCGGGACAGTTTCCTACTGGAAACACCATATATTTT	CASSSGQFPTGNTIYF
TRBV6-5	once	.	TRBJ1-1	TGTGCCAGCGGCAAAATCTCGAACACTGAAGCTTTCTTT	CASGKISNTEAFF
TRBV6-5	.	.	TRBJ2-7	TGTGCCAGCAGTTCCCCAGTTCGGGGGCAGTACTTC	CASSSPVRGQYF
TRBV2	.	TRBD1	TRBJ1-5	TGTGCCAGCAGCCTAGGACAGGGCAATCAGCCCCAGCATTTT	CASSLGQGNQPQHF